Sequencing of this T cell receptor (beta chain) was carried out in a study of shared clonotypes between healthy human individuals. The CDR3 totals 16 residues. The V end lost 0 bases, the J end lost 6 bases, and 14 bases lay between the germline ends. CDR1 SNHLY and CDR2 FYNNEI come from the germline V gene. To note about this clone: The antigen is not known.

Findings and limits, study-wide: It was only blood that was sampled, and tissue repertoires likely differ. Shared clonotypes across all four donors exceeded non-shared ones in generation probability.

Each cell subset's genomic DNA was divided evenly among several immunoSEQ plates. Repertoires were generated with immunoSEQ multiplex PCR, while TCRdb's copy carries only in-frame clones and drops some. The sample has a few million clones; approximately 94% are singletons. The receptor was derived from a man younger than 35 in good health. Sequencing input: naive CD4+ T cells sorted from blood. The sample's subset: CD45RA+ positively selected. The gene calls are TRBV2 and TRBJ2-2; no reliable D call. The CDR3 loop reads CASSEAIRPPAGELFF. In DNA form, the CDR3 reads TGTGCCAGCAGTGAAGCGATCCGGCCGCCGGCCGGGGAGCTGTTTTTT. Full variable domain (rest looked up from reference TRBV2 and TRBJ2-2): EPEVTQTPSHQVTQMGQEVILRCVPISNHLYFYWYRQILGQKVEFLVSFYNNEISEKSEIFDDQFSVERPDGSNFTLKIRSTKLEDSAMYFCASSEAIRPPAGELFFGEGSRLTVL.